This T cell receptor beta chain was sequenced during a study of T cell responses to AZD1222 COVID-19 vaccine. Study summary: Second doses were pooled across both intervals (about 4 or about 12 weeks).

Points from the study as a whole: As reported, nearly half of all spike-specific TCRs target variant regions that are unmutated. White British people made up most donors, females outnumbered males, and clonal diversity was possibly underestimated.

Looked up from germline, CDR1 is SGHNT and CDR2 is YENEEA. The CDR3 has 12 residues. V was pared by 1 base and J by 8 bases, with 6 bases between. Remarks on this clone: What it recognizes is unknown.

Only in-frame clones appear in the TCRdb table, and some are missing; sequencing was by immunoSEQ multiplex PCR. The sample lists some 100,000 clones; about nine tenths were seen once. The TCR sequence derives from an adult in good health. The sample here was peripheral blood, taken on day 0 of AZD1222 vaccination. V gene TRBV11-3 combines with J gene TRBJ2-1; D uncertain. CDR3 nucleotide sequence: TGTGCCAGCAGCTTAGTGCCTGATGAGCAGTTCTTC. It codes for CASSLVPDEQFF.